This T cell receptor (beta chain) was obtained from a study of shared clonotypes between healthy human individuals. Study conclusions and caveats: Naive subsets generally exceeded memory subsets in estimated richness.

This clone was found a few times. Its antigen is not identified. Germline loops: CDR1 GTSNPN, CDR2 SVGIG (reference sequence). V was clipped by 2 bases and J by 1 base, with 20 bases between them. The CDR3 has 17 residues. Healthy and HIV-negative, the adult donors had no recent acute infections or vaccinations. The study drew all its donors from Caucasian adults living in Nashville, Tennessee. In the original workflow: Filtering differed since immunoSEQ provided only junctions, with no quality scores. This table comes from immunoSEQ multiplex PCR, and its TCRdb copy is limited to in-frame clones, with some not included. The V and J calls and clone size come from that table; D and trimming were worked out from the DNA. In the table there are 600,000 to 750,000 clones, 72% of which are singletons.

The receptor's source is a woman in her 30s in good health. The gene calls are TRBV30 and TRBJ1-1; D is perhaps TRBD1 (5 bases). The specimen sequenced was memory CD4+ T cells sorted from blood. The subset: CD45RA-negative fraction. The DNA of the CDR3 is TGTGCCTGGAGTCGGGTACAGGAGGGATGGACGAACACTGAAGCTTTCTTT. Encoded protein: CAWSRVQEGWTNTEAFF.